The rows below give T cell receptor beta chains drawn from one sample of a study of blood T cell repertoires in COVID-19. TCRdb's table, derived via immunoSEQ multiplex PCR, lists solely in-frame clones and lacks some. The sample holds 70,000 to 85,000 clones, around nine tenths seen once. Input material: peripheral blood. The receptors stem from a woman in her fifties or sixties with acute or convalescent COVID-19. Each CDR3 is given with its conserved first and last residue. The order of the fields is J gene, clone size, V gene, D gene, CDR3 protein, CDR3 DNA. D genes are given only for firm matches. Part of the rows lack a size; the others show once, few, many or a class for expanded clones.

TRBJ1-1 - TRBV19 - CASSIAAGVRLTEAFF TGTGCCAGTAGTATAGCCGCAGGGGTTCGTCTGACTGAAGCTTTCTTT
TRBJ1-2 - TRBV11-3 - CASSLVRTETNYGYTF TGTGCCAGCAGCTTAGTGAGGACAGAGACTAACTATGGCTACACCTTC
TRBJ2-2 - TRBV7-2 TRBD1 CASRGQGAGELFF TGTGCCAGCAGGGGGCAGGGGGCCGGGGAGCTGTTTTTT
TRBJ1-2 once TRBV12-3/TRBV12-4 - CASSFPHRYGYTF TGTGCCAGCAGTTTTCCACATCGCTATGGCTACACCTTC
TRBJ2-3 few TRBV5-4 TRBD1 CASSLASGQRTDTQYF TGTGCCAGCAGCTTGGCCTCGGGACAGCGAACAGATACGCAGTATTTT
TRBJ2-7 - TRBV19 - CASSPSESSYEQYF TGTGCCAGTAGTCCTTCTGAGAGCTCCTACGAGCAGTACTTC
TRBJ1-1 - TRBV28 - CASSSGGPMNTEAFF TGTGCCAGCTCTTCGGGGGGACCCATGAACACTGAAGCTTTCTTT
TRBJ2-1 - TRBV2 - CASSTTVGNEQFF TGTGCCAGCAGCACTACGGTCGGCAATGAGCAGTTCTTC
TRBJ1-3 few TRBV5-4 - CASSEQHHSGNTIYF TGTGCCAGCAGTGAACAACACCACTCTGGAAACACCATATATTTT
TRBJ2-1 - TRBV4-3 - CASSQDGGMDNEQFF TGCGCCAGCAGCCAAGACGGGGGTATGGACAATGAGCAGTTCTTC